Sequencing of this TCR beta chain was carried out in a study of cytomegalovirus exposure and HLA in healthy donors. Points from the study as a whole: In vitro testing confirmed a few CMV-associated chains as specific for CMV antigens.

With V trimmed by 4 bases and J by 3 bases, 5 bases remained unmatched. Germline V gives CDR1 MNHEY, CDR2 SVGAGI. The CDR3 contains 14 residues. A word on this clone: No antigen is known for it.

Primers for the PCR totalled 60 Vbeta and 13 Jbeta. Repertoires were generated with immunoSEQ multiplex PCR, while TCRdb's copy carries only in-frame clones and drops some. The profile shows 150,000 to 200,000 clones, around 80% of them singletons. This receptor was taken from a male donor in good health and CMV-seropositive. The rearrangement uses TRBV6-5 and TRBJ1-1; 7 bases line up with TRBD1. What was sequenced was PBMCs. The CDR3 region has the DNA TGTGCCAGCAGTTCTTTGACAGGGCACACTGAAGCTTTCTTT. The encoded protein is CASSSLTGHTEAFF.